The source of this TCR beta chain is a study of control samples from healthy donors and cancer patients. The data were produced by immunoSEQ multiplex PCR, yet TCRdb's version contains in-frame clones alone and is incomplete. The profile shows roughly 400,000 clones, around nine tenths of them singletons. Sequenced input: PBMCs. The sequence was collected from a man in his forties or fifties with head and neck cancer.

In nucleotides, the CDR3 is TGTGCCAGCAGTTCAACTCGCCGGGACAGGGGAAATTACGAGCAGTACTTC. Its protein is CASSSTRRDRGNYEQYF. The chain recombines TRBV6-2 or TRBV6-3 with TRBJ2-7; 10 nucleotides align to TRBD1. The germline CDR1 and CDR2 sequences are MNHEY and SVGEGT. This CDR3 has 17 residues. V was clipped by 4 bases and J by 4 bases; unmatched bases: 13.